The 16 T cell receptor beta chains listed next were all sequenced from one sample in a study of T cell responses to AZD1222 COVID-19 vaccine. Clones were read by immunoSEQ multiplex PCR, and TCRdb kept only the in-frame ones, dropping some. The repertoire includes tens of thousands of clones, 92% of them detected once, and roughly 4.8% sits in the top ten. Material: peripheral blood, obtained 28 days after the second AZD1222 dose. These TCRs come from an adult who received the AZD1222 COVID-19 vaccine.

This clone appeared once. The rearrangement links TRBV12-5 to TRBJ2-1, with 12 bases lining up with TRBD2. V was clipped by 7 bases and J by 2 bases; unmatched bases: 3. CDR1 and CDR2 (germline): LGHNT, FRNRAP. CDR3 size: 15 residues. The CDR3 nucleotides are TGTGCTAGTGCCTCTAGCGGGAGGGCCTACAATGAGCAGTTCTTC. Translated, it gives CASASSGRAYNEQFF.

The CDR3 nucleotides are TGTGCCAGCAGTCCTGGGGGCCGCTACGAGCAGTACTTC. This sequence encodes CASSPGGRYEQYF. The chain recombines TRBV25-1 with TRBJ2-7; D perhaps matches TRBD1 (6 bases). The germline CDR1 and CDR2 sequences are MGHDK and SYGVNS. V was pared by 5 bases and J by 3 bases, with 11 bases between. This CDR3 contains 13 residues.

This chain uses TRBV2 with TRBJ2-7; D may be TRBD2 (5 bases). The germline V and J ends were trimmed by 4 bases and 4 bases, with 26 bases remaining between them. The CDR3 runs 18 residues. The germline gives CDR1 SNHLY, CDR2 FYNNEI. DNA for the CDR3: TGTGCCAGCAGTGGCGCTAGCTCAGGAACCCCAACCTGGTACGAGCAGTACTTC. Translation: CASSGASSGTPTWYEQYF. The full variable domain, completed using reference TRBV2 and TRBJ2-7, is EPEVTQTPSHQVTQMGQEVILRCVPISNHLYFYWYRQILGQKVEFLVSFYNNEISEKSEIFDDQFSVERPDGSNFTLKIRSTKLEDSAMYFCASSGASSGTPTWYEQYFGPGTRLTVT.

The chain's CDR3 is CASSSRATSTDTQYF. The CDR3 bases are TGCGCCAGCAGCTCGCGGGCAACTAGCACAGATACGCAGTATTTT. The chain links TRBV5-1 to TRBJ2-3; D perhaps matches TRBD2 (5 bases). Trimming took 3 bases from V and 0 from J, leaving 11 bases between them. Germline CDR1 and CDR2: SGHRS and YFSETQ. The CDR3 extends over 15 amino acids.

The chain has TRBV27 and TRBJ2-2; 9 nucleotides agree with TRBD1. The V and J ends lost 7 bases and 6 bases, in that order; junction bases with no gene match: 9. CDR3 length: 15 amino acids. The germline V gene encodes CDR1 MNHEY and CDR2 SMNVEV (reference sequence). CDR3 sequence (DNA): TGTGCCAGCACATGGGGACAGGGAAGACCCGGGGAGCTGTTTTTT. Translation: CASTWGQGRPGELFF.

The chain joins TRBV19 to TRBJ1-5; possible D gene TRBD1, 6 bases. CDR1 is LNHDA, CDR2 SQIVND, per germline (reference sequence). The CDR3 length is 18 residues. V was shortened by 6 bases and J by 4 bases, with 25 bases between the two germline ends. CDR3 bases: TGTGCCAGTAGGGGGACATCTAGGGACGATAGCAGGAATCAGCCCCAGCATTTT. As protein: CASRGTSRDDSRNQPQHF. Together with reference TRBV19 and TRBJ1-5, the CDR3 gives the full variable domain: DGGITQSPKYLFRKEGQNVTLSCEQNLNHDAMYWYRQDPGQGLRLIYYSQIVNDFQKGDIAEGYSVSREKKESFPLTVTSAQKNPTAFYLCASRGTSRDDSRNQPQHFGDGTRLSIL.

With respect to this clone: Other DNA sequences in the sample encode the same CDR3. The chain is built from TRBV5-1 and TRBJ1-2; D perhaps matches TRBD1 (5 bases). The V end lost 1 base, the J end lost 2 bases, and 9 bases lay between the germline ends. From germline, CDR1 is SGHRS and CDR2 YFSETQ. This CDR3 is built from 14 residues. CDR3 nucleotides: TGCGCCAGCAGCTTGCAGGGTGACAACTATGGCTACACCTTC. It translates to CASSLQGDNYGYTF.

The chain is built from TRBV7-2 and TRBJ2-1; D is undetermined. Per the germline V gene, CDR1 is SGHTA and CDR2 is FQGNSA. The CDR3 is made up of 16 amino acids. V was cut by 1 base and J by 2 bases, with 12 bases left in between. Written as DNA, the CDR3 is TGTGCCAGCAGCTTAGGGAATCAGGCCCCCTACAATGAGCAGTTCTTC. This translates into CASSLGNQAPYNEQFF.

The rearrangement links TRBV6-2 or TRBV6-3 to TRBJ1-1, with a weak D call TRBD1 (5 bases). Germline V gene sequence: CDR1 MNHEY, CDR2 SVGEGT. This CDR3 is built from 16 residues. Trimming shortened V by 5 bases and J by 5 bases, and 21 bases separated the two germline ends. The CDR3 bases are TGTGCCAGCAGTACCCCCGCCAGGGAAGGTAGGACTGAAGCTTTCTTT. Encoded protein: CASSTPAREGRTEAFF.

The chain combines TRBV7-2 with TRBJ1-5; 8 positions match TRBD1. This CDR3 comprises 15 residues. Unmatched junction bases numbered 3, after V lost 5 bases and J lost 0 bases. Germline-derived CDR1 and CDR2 are SGHTA and FQGNSA. CDR3 DNA sequence: TGTGCCAGCAGCCAGGACAGGGTTAGCAATCAGCCCCAGCATTTT. Translated: CASSQDRVSNQPQHF.

This rearrangement joins TRBV14 to TRBJ2-5, with D perhaps TRBD1 (6 bases). The germline CDR1 and CDR2 sequences are SGHDN and FVKESK. This CDR3 spans 15 amino acids. V shed 0 bases and J shed 0 bases, with 8 bases lying between them. The CDR3 region has the DNA TGTGCCAGCAGCCAAGAAACAGGGTACCAAGAGACCCAGTACTTC. Amino acid sequence: CASSQETGYQETQYF.

The chain recombines TRBV30 with TRBJ2-2; D call uncertain. V lost 3 bases, J lost 3 bases, and 8 bases lay in between. The CDR3 is 13 residues long. Germline V gene lookup returns CDR1 GTSNPN and CDR2 SVGIG (reference sequence). The DNA for the CDR3 is TGTGCCTGGAGGCTTCATTACACCGGGGAGCTGTTTTTT. Protein: CAWRLHYTGELFF.

This clone was found a few times. The rearrangement joins TRBV7-9 to TRBJ2-7; D is possibly TRBD1 (6 bases). V was pared by 7 bases and J by 0 bases, with 16 bases between. Germline V gene lookup returns CDR1 SEHNR and CDR2 FQNEAQ (reference sequence). This CDR3 contains 15 residues. The DNA for the CDR3 is TGTGCCAGCAAAGGCAGGGGCGGGTCCTCCTACGAGCAGTACTTC. Its translation is CASKGRGGSSYEQYF.

In nucleotides, the CDR3 is TGTGCCAGTAGTATGATGGGGGCAGTTCATGAAAAACTGTTTTTT. Protein product: CASSMMGAVHEKLFF. This chain connects TRBV19 to TRBJ1-4, with D tentatively TRBD1 (6 bases). The CDR3 is 15 residues long. Germline lookup yields CDR1 LNHDA and CDR2 SQIVND (reference sequence). With 3 bases removed from V and 6 bases from J, the gap between germline ends came to 14 bases.

V is TRBV24-1 and J is TRBJ2-1, with 7 bases fitting TRBD1. The V and J ends lost 5 bases and 8 bases, in that order; junction bases with no gene match: 5. The germline V gene has CDR1 KGHDR and CDR2 SFDVKD. The CDR3 loop spans 13 amino acids. Written as DNA, the CDR3 is TGTGCCACCAGTGCCCAAACAGGGGATGAGCAGTTCTTC. Translation gives CATSAQTGDEQFF.

This clone has only one observation. One end of the junction does not line up with germline, which may come from a read error. J is TRBJ2-3 and V is TRBV7-8; D perhaps matches TRBD2 (5 bases). The length of the CDR3 is 13 residues. Germline assignment: CDR1 SGHVS and CDR2 FQNEAQ. The CDR3 loop is CAGRPSGSDTQYF. In DNA form, the CDR3 reads TGTGCCGGCAGGCCGAGCGGTTCAGATACGCAGTATTTT.